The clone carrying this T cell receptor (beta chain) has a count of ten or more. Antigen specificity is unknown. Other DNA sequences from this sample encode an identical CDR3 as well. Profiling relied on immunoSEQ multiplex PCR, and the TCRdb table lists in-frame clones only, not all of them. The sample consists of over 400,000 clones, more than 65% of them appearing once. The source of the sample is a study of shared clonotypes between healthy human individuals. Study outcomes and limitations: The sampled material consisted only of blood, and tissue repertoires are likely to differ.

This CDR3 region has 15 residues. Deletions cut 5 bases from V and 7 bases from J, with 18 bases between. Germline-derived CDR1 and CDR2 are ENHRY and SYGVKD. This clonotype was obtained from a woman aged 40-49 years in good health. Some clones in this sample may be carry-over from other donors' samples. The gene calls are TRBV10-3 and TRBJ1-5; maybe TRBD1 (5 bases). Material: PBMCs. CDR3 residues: CAISNPGWGDQPQHF. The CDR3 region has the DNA TGTGCCATCAGTAACCCAGGGTGGGGGGACCAGCCCCAGCATTTT.